This is a list of T cell receptor beta chains from one sample in a study of CD8+CD57+ T cells in acquired aplastic anemia. Each CDR3 protein gets one entry after TCRdb re-called the reads with MiXCR. In the table there are 400,000 to 600,000 distinct CDR3 sequences, approximately 32% of which are singletons. Sequencing input: sorted CD4+, CD8+, or CD8+CD57+ T cells (not recorded which) from PBMCs. These receptor sequences come from a human donor with aplastic anemia. Each CDR3 is given with its conserved first and last residue. The D gene is left open where the match is weak. Only part of the rows carry a size: once, few, many, or a class if the clone is expanded.

clone size,D gene,J gene,V gene,CDR3 protein,CDR3 DNA
-,-,TRBJ2-5,TRBV20-1,CSAPTGGGVQETQYF,TGCAGTGCACCCACAGGGGGGGGGGTACAAGAGACCCAGTACTTC
few,-,TRBJ2-7,TRBV2,CASSQADEQYF,TGTGCCAGCAGCCAGGCCGACGAGCAGTACTTC
-,-,TRBJ2-7,TRBV15,CVTSPRDGGSYEQYF,TGTGTCACCAGCCCAAGGGACGGAGGAAGTTACGAGCAGTACTTC
-,-,TRBJ1-6,TRBV30,CAWSGSRGHPNSPLHF,TGTGCCTGGAGTGGGTCTAGGGGACACCCTAATTCACCCCTCCACTTT
-,-,TRBJ1-3,TRBV6-1,CASHPRTSSGNTIYF,TGTGCCAGCCACCCGAGAACTAGCTCTGGAAACACCATATATTTT
-,TRBD1,TRBJ2-7,TRBV7-2,CASSSTPGQGVYEQYF,TGTGCCAGCAGCTCGACACCGGGACAGGGGGTGTACGAGCAGTACTTC
-,TRBD2,TRBJ2-1,TRBV20-1,CSAGSGGASDEQFF,TGCAGTGCAGGTAGCGGGGGGGCGAGTGATGAGCAGTTCTTC
-,-,TRBJ2-5,TRBV9,CASSVGLAETQYF,TGTGCCAGCAGCGTAGGCCTAGCTGAGACCCAGTACTTC
-,-,TRBJ2-1,TRBV2,CASSEDSNEQFF,TGTGCCAGCAGTGAAGACAGCAATGAGCAGTTCTTC
-,TRBD2,TRBJ2-1,TRBV7-3,CASSFLQAGGKNEQFF,TGTGCCAGCAGCTTTCTCCAAGCGGGAGGTAAAAATGAGCAGTTCTTC
many,-,TRBJ2-6,TRBV19,CASSIGQGMAGANVLTF,TGTGCCAGTAGTATTGGGCAGGGGATGGCTGGGGCCAACGTCCTGACTTTC
-,-,TRBJ2-7,TRBV6-1,CASSEEAGLTYEQYF,TGTGCCAGCAGTGAAGAGGCGGGATTAACCTACGAGCAGTACTTC
few,TRBD1,TRBJ2-5,TRBV5-1,CASSLRDRQETQYF,TGCGCCAGCAGCCTCCGGGACAGACAAGAGACCCAGTACTTC
-,-,TRBJ1-2,TRBV15,CATSSPGTNLYGYTF,TGTGCCACCAGCAGCCCCGGGACCAACCTCTATGGCTACACCTTC
few,-,TRBJ1-4,TRBV7-9,CASSLAPDSEEKLFF,TGTGCCAGCAGCTTAGCGCCGGACAGTGAAGAAAAACTGTTTTTT
once,-,TRBJ2-7,TRBV7-9,CASSFRRDYEQYF,TGTGCCAGCAGCTTCCGGAGGGATTACGAGCAGTACTTC
-,TRBD1,TRBJ2-7,TRBV20-1,CSGTGTGYYEQYF,TGCAGTGGTACCGGGACAGGGTACTACGAGCAGTACTTC
few,-,TRBJ1-5,TRBV6-4,CASRNSRQPQHF,TGTGCCAGCAGGAACTCAAGGCAGCCCCAGCATTTT
few,-,TRBJ1-5,TRBV2,CASTDWEYQPQHF,TGTGCCAGCACCGACTGGGAATATCAGCCCCAGCATTTT
many,-,TRBJ1-1,TRBV19,CASSSRGVMNTEAFF,TGTGCCAGTAGCAGCAGGGGCGTTATGAACACTGAAGCTTTCTTT
-,TRBD1,TRBJ1-2,TRBV9,CASSTRQGVGYTF,TGTGCCAGCAGCACCCGACAGGGAGTTGGCTACACCTTC
-,-,TRBJ1-5,TRBV24-1,CATRGGGQPQHF,TGTGCTACCAGGGGAGGGGGTCAGCCCCAGCATTTT
-,TRBD1,TRBJ2-7,TRBV19,CASSGRTGVSYEQYF,TGTGCCAGTAGTGGCCGGACAGGGGTGTCCTACGAGCAGTACTTC
-,-,TRBJ2-3,TRBV18,CASSPGPSQYTQYF,TGTGCCAGCTCACCAGGGCCTTCACAGTATACGCAGTATTTT
many,TRBD1,TRBJ1-1,TRBV7-9,CASSELGQRNTEAFF,TGTGCCAGCAGCGAGTTGGGACAGAGGAACACTGAAGCTTTCTTT
-,TRBD2,TRBJ2-3,TRBV19,CASSIFTTSGGYTDTQYF,TGTGCCAGTAGTATCTTCACGACTAGCGGGGGATACACAGATACGCAGTATTTT
-,-,TRBJ1-4,TRBV9,CASSVGTGSTNEKLFF,TGTGCCAGCAGCGTAGGCACAGGCTCAACTAATGAAAAACTGTTTTTT
few,-,TRBJ2-5,TRBV11-2,CASSFRMAQETQYF,TGTGCCAGCAGCTTTAGAATGGCACAAGAGACCCAGTACTTC
-,TRBD1,TRBJ1-5,TRBV13,CASSLGQGAASNQPQHF,TGTGCCAGCAGCTTAGGACAGGGGGCCGCGAGCAATCAGCCCCAGCATTTT
many,TRBD2,TRBJ2-7,TRBV20-1,CSALGLAGRYEQYF,TGCAGTGCTCTAGGACTAGCGGGAAGGTACGAGCAGTACTTC
many,-,TRBJ1-1,TRBV29-1,CSVDQNTMNTEAFF,TGCAGCGTTGATCAGAATACTATGAACACTGAAGCTTTCTTT
-,TRBD2,TRBJ2-7,TRBV9,CASSSSGGYEQYF,TGTGCCAGCAGCTCTAGCGGGGGTTACGAGCAGTACTTC
-,-,TRBJ1-5,TRBV4-1,CASSHIAMGAFSNQPQHF,TGCGCCAGCAGCCACATCGCAATGGGGGCCTTTAGCAATCAGCCCCAGCATTTT
-,-,TRBJ2-2,TRBV7-9,CASSTGTELFF,TGTGCCAGCAGTACCGGGACCGAGCTGTTTTTT
many,-,TRBJ2-7,TRBV20-1,CSALRGGSNYEQYF,TGCAGTGCTCTGAGGGGGGGATCAAACTACGAGCAGTACTTC
-,TRBD1,TRBJ2-7,TRBV25-1,CASSDRGPYEQYF,TGTGCCAGCAGTGACAGGGGGCCCTACGAGCAGTACTTC
many,-,TRBJ1-2,TRBV11-2,CASSLVPGQSFGGYTF,TGTGCCAGCAGCTTAGTTCCCGGACAATCCTTCGGGGGCTACACCTTC
-,-,TRBJ1-5,TRBV3-1,CASSQERSPGDQPQHF,TGTGCCAGCAGCCAAGAAAGAAGCCCAGGGGACCAGCCCCAGCATTTT
many,-,TRBJ2-7,TRBV6-1,CASRSTEYEQYF,TGTGCCAGCAGGTCGACGGAGTACGAGCAGTACTTC
once,TRBD1,TRBJ2-3,TRBV20-1,CSAVDRGAADTQYF,TGCAGTGCTGTGGACAGGGGGGCGGCAGATACGCAGTATTTT
many,-,TRBJ1-5,TRBV12-3/TRBV12-4,CASRGSSNQPQHF,TGTGCCAGCAGGGGTAGTAGCAATCAGCCCCAGCATTTT
-,-,TRBJ1-2,TRBV30,CAWSVIGNYTF,TGTGCCTGGAGTGTGATCGGAAACTACACCTTC
few,-,TRBJ2-7,TRBV12-3/TRBV12-4,CASSLVSGEQYF,TGTGCCAGCAGTTTAGTTTCGGGGGAGCAGTACTTC
many,-,TRBJ1-3,TRBV19,CASSKGSAGNTIYF,TGTGCCAGTAGTAAGGGGTCGGCGGGAAACACCATATATTTT
many,-,TRBJ2-7,TRBV20-1,CSARTGTHEQYF,TGCAGTGCTAGAACCGGGACCCACGAGCAGTACTTC
-,-,TRBJ1-1,TRBV5-1,CASSLGVGGGTEAFF,TGCGCCAGCAGCTTGGGAGTGGGGGGAGGAACTGAAGCTTTCTTT